Each of the 13 T cell receptor beta chains below was sequenced from the same sample in a study of T cells in women clearing cervical HPV infection. Profiling relied on immunoSEQ multiplex PCR, and the TCRdb table lists in-frame clones only, not all of them. This repertoire includes 25,000 to 30,000 clones. The sequencing sample was made of blood buffy coat. The receptors derive from a woman aged 18-70 years with a cervical HPV16 infection that either progressed to CIN3+ or cleared (not recorded which).

A note on this clone: The read stops 3 residues short of the end of the CDR3; the missing end is completed from the germline J gene. The chain couples TRBV18 to TRBJ1-6, with a possible D match to TRBD1 (5 bases). This CDR3 spans 14 amino acids. Trimming shortened V by 3 bases and J by 9 bases, and 12 bases separated the two germline ends. Germline V CDR1 and CDR2: KGHSH, LQKENI. Partial CDR3 DNA: TGTGCCAGCTCACCGAGAGGGGAACGTTCACCC. Translating gives CASSPRGERSP. The full CDR3 is CASSPRGERSPLHF.

In regard to this clone: The CDR3 goes on 3 residues after the read ends, and that part is filled in from the germline J gene. The rearrangement uses TRBV2 and TRBJ1-1, with TRBD1 identical over 8 bases. The CDR3 is made up of 14 amino acids. Germline V gives CDR1 SNHLY, CDR2 FYNNEI. With V trimmed by 4 bases and J by 4 bases, 5 bases remained unmatched. The sequenced part of the CDR3 DNA is TGTGCCAGCAGTGCCAGGGGGCTGGGCACTGAA. Amino acid sequence: CASSARGLGTE. The full CDR3 is CASSARGLGTEAFF.

Note on this clone: The read terminates 3 residues before the CDR3 end, so the remaining end is supplied by the germline J gene. The genes are TRBV6-2 or TRBV6-3 and TRBJ2-7; no clear D gene. Trimming left V 6 bases short and J 1 base short, with 16 bases between. Germline loops: CDR1 MNHEY, CDR2 SVGEGT. The CDR3 is 15 residues long. CDR3 DNA, as far as it was read: TGTGCCAGCAGACACTCTAGGCCTGGGTCCTACGAG. Translated, it gives CASRHSRPGSYE. The full CDR3 protein reads CASRHSRPGSYEQYF.

About this clone itself: The DNA ends 3 residues before the CDR3 does, and the rest of the CDR3 is filled in from the germline J gene. V usage is TRBV5-6 and J usage is TRBJ2-3, with D perhaps TRBD1 (6 bases). From germline, CDR1 is SGHDT and CDR2 YYEEEE. This CDR3 comprises 14 residues. The ends were cut back, 3 bases at V and 4 bases at J, with 12 bases in the middle. The CDR3 loop is CASSWRTAPDTQYF. The sequenced CDR3 bases are TGTGCCAGCAGCTGGAGGACAGCGCCAGATACG.

Comments on this clone: The read is 3 residues too short to cover the CDR3 end, so that end is filled in from the germline J gene. The chain carries TRBV5-6 and TRBJ1-5; D uncertain. This CDR3 has 13 residues. Trimming took off 4 bases at V and 2 bases at J, with 7 bases between the two ends. CDR1 and CDR2 (germline): SGHDT, YYEEEE. The chain's CDR3 is CASSLRGNQPQHF. Incomplete CDR3 DNA: TGTGCCAGCAGCCTACGGGGCAATCAGCCC.

With regard to this clone: The read halts 3 residues ahead of the CDR3 end, with the missing end drawn from the germline J gene. This rearrangement joins TRBV20-1 to TRBJ2-1; 14 positions agree with TRBD2. The CDR3 consists of 16 residues. After removal of 1 base from V and 8 bases from J, the junction contained 7 bases not matched to a gene. The germline V gene has CDR1 DFQATT and CDR2 SNEGSKA (reference sequence). The CDR3 DNA, read in part, is TGCAGTGCTAGAGCCTCGGGACTAGCGGGAGTCGATGAG. Translation: CSARASGLAGVDE. The whole CDR3 protein reads CSARASGLAGVDEQFF.

As for this clone: The CDR3 end falls 3 residues outside the read, so it is completed with the germline J gene. The chain joins TRBV5-1 to TRBJ2-2; 7 positions match TRBD1. Losses at the gene ends were 3 bases for V and 0 bases for J; bases not matched to a gene: 8. There are 17 residues in the CDR3. Germline CDR1 is SGHRS and CDR2 is YFSETQ. CDR3 DNA (partial): TGCGCCAGCAGCTACCTAACGGGGACAGCGAACACCGGGGAG. Amino acids: CASSYLTGTANTGE. The complete CDR3 reads CASSYLTGTANTGELFF.

On this clone itself: The read ends 3 residues early relative to the CDR3; the germline J gene fills the gap. J is TRBJ2-1 and V is TRBV19, with 8 positions matching TRBD2. Trimming at V came to 5 bases and at J to 0 bases, leaving 15 bases not matched to a gene. Germline V lookup: CDR1 LNHDA, CDR2 SQIVND (reference sequence). The CDR3 is 19 residues long. The covered CDR3 bases are TGTGCCAGTAGTCCTCGACGGCGGACTAGCCGAAGCTCCTACAATGAG. Its protein is CASSPRRRTSRSSYNE. The CDR3 reads in full as CASSPRRRTSRSSYNEQFF. Together with reference TRBV19 and TRBJ2-1, the CDR3 gives the full variable domain: DGGITQSPKYLFRKEGQNVTLSCEQNLNHDAMYWYRQDPGQGLRLIYYSQIVNDFQKGDIAEGYSVSREKKESFPLTVTSAQKNPTAFYLCASSPRRRTSRSSYNEQFFGPGTRLTVL.

Comments on this clone: The sequenced fragment ends 3 residues before the CDR3 boundary, so the rest is inferred from the germline J gene. The chain carries TRBV6-2 or TRBV6-3 and TRBJ2-3, with TRBD1 matching 7 bases. Germline CDR1 MNHEY, CDR2 SVGEGT. The CDR3 length is 16 residues. CDR3 residues: CASSYRERDSREPQYF. The CDR3 DNA, read in part, is TGTGCCAGCAGTTACCGAGAACGGGACAGTCGAGAGCCG.

About this clone itself: The CDR3 end is not reached by the read, which stops 3 residues before it; the germline J gene fills it in. This chain connects TRBV7-2 to TRBJ1-5, with no clear D. The CDR3 runs to 13 residues. Looked up from germline, CDR1 is SGHTA and CDR2 is FQGNSA. Trimming cost V 5 bases and J 5 bases, with 10 bases left between them. CDR3 DNA, as far as it was read: TGTGCCAGCAGCCATTCACTTGATCAGCCC. It translates to CASSHSLDQP. The entire CDR3 protein reads CASSHSLDQPQHF.

Details on this clone: The observed sequence ends 3 residues before the CDR3 terminus, with the missing tail filled in from the germline J gene. The chain carries TRBV20-1 and TRBJ2-5, with TRBD2 matching 10 bases. The CDR3 loop spans 15 amino acids. The ends lost 3 bases at V and 5 bases at J; junction bases unmatched: 9. Germline V CDR1 and CDR2: DFQATT, SNEGSKA (reference sequence). This CDR3 reads CSARRSGGASETQYF. The CDR3 bases that were read are TGCAGTGCTAGGAGGAGCGGGGGGGCCTCGGAGACC.

A note on this clone: The CDR3 extends 3 residues past the end of the read, so its final part is completed from the germline J gene. This same CDR3 is encoded by further DNA sequences in the sample. The chain joins TRBV4-1 to TRBJ1-3, with D unclear. Trimming stripped 0 bases from V and 0 bases from J, with 15 bases between. CDR1 is MGHRA and CDR2 is YSYEKL in the germline V gene. The CDR3 runs 18 residues. CDR3 loop: CASSQEEEGPVSGNTIYF. The sequenced part of the CDR3 DNA is TGCGCCAGCAGCCAAGAGGAAGAGGGTCCCGTCTCTGGAAACACC.

Of note for this clone: With the read ending 3 residues before the CDR3 end, the germline J gene is used to fill in that end. The chain has TRBV29-1 and TRBJ2-3; D is possibly TRBD2 (6 bases). The CDR3 runs to 14 residues. The V gene lost 7 bases and the J gene lost 0 bases, with 14 bases spanning the gap. CDR1 is SQVTM, CDR2 ANQGSEA, per germline. CDR3 bases read: TGCAGCGCTACGCCGGGACTGAGCACAGATACG. Amino acids: CSATPGLSTDT. The entire CDR3 reads CSATPGLSTDTQYF.